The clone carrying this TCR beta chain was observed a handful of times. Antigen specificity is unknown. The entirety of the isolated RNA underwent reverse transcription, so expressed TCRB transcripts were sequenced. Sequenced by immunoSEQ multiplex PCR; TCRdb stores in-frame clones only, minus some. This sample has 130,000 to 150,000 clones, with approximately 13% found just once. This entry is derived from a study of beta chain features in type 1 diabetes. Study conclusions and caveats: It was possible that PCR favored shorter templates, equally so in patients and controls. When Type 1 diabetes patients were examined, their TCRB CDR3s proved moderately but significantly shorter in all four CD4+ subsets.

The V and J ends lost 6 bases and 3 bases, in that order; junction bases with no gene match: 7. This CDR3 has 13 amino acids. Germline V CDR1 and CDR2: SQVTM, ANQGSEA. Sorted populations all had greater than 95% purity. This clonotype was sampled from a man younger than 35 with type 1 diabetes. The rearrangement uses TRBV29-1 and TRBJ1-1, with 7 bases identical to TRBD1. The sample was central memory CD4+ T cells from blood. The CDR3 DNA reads TGCAGCGTCGGACAGGTTGTTGACACTGAAGCTTTCTTT. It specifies CSVGQVVDTEAFF.